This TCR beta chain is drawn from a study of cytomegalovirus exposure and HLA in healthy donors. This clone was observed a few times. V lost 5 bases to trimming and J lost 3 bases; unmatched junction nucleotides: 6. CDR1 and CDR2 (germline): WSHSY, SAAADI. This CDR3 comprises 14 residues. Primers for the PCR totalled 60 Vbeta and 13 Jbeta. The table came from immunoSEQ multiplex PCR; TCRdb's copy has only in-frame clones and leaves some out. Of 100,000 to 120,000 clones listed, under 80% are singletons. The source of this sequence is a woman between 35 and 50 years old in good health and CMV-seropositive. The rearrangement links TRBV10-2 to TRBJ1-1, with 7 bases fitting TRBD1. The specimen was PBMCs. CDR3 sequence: CASSFQGGDTEAFF. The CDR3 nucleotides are TGCGCCAGCAGTTTTCAGGGGGGTGACACTGAAGCTTTCTTT.